Included here is one TCR beta chain sequence, with context. This specimen belongs to a study of shared clonotypes between healthy human individuals. Study as a whole: Per donor, CD8 memory used one plate, CD8 naive used two, CD4 memory used three and CD4 naive used three.

Profiling relied on immunoSEQ multiplex PCR, and the TCRdb table lists in-frame clones only, not all of them. The table includes some 2,400,000 clones, almost 96% detected once. The CDR3 totals 15 residues. The germline V gene encodes CDR1 ENHRY and CDR2 SYGVKD. J was trimmed by 4 bases and V by 6 bases; bases with no gene match: 4. The receptor's source is a young man in good health. The chain employs TRBV10-3 and TRBJ2-2; 11 bases map to TRBD2. Sequencing used naive CD4+ T cells sorted from blood. Subset noted: CD45RA+ positively selected. The CDR3 DNA is TGTGCCATCAGGGTAGCGGGGGGGCCCACCGGGGAGCTGTTTTTT. It translates to CAIRVAGGPTGELFF.